The 20 T cell receptor beta chains below come from one sample, sequenced in a study of shared clonotypes between healthy human individuals. Libraries were prepared by immunoSEQ multiplex PCR; TCRdb keeps only in-frame clonotypes and omits some of them. The sample holds more than 2,000,000 clones, about 92% seen once. The material sequenced was naive CD4+ T cells sorted from blood. Specified subset: CD45RA+ positively selected. The receptor set was obtained from a man aged 18 to 30 in good health.

The rearrangement joins TRBV4-1 to TRBJ1-5, with TRBD1 matching 11 bases. The germline V gene has CDR1 MGHRA and CDR2 YSYEKL. The CDR3 is 17 amino acids. The V gene end was trimmed by 3 bases and the J gene end by 3 bases; junction bases not matched to a gene: 7. In DNA, the CDR3 is TGCGCCAGCAGCCAGGTATGGACAGGGGGCTTCAATCAGCCCCAGCATTTT. Translation: CASSQVWTGGFNQPQHF.

This clone appeared a single time. The chain couples TRBV7-2 to TRBJ1-2; TRBD1 might be the D (6 bases). Trimming removed 5 bases at V and 2 bases at J, with 15 bases between. This CDR3 contains 15 residues. Germline V gene sequence: CDR1 SGHTA, CDR2 FQGNSA. The CDR3 nucleotides read TGTGCCAGCAGCCAAATGTTGACAGGCAACTATGGCTACACCTTC. It is translated as CASSQMLTGNYGYTF.

This chain connects TRBV7-9 to TRBJ1-1; no firm D call. The ends were cut back, 1 base at V and 5 bases at J, with 11 bases in the middle. Looked up from germline, CDR1 is SEHNR and CDR2 is FQNEAQ (reference sequence). The CDR3 runs to 14 residues. In nucleotides, the CDR3 is TGTGCCAGCAGCTTAGTGAGACTCGGAACTGAAGCTTTCTTT. Encoded protein: CASSLVRLGTEAFF.

This clone was seen only a few times. The chain combines TRBV7-9 with TRBJ1-6; D unresolved. Germline CDR1 SEHNR, CDR2 FQNEAQ (reference sequence). The V end lost 3 bases, the J end lost 8 bases, and 14 bases lay between the germline ends. This CDR3 region has 15 residues. This chain's CDR3 is CASSFTGSQDSPLHF. The CDR3 coding sequence is TGTGCCAGCAGCTTCACCGGGAGCCAGGATTCACCCCTCCACTTT. The variable domain in full, completed from reference TRBV7-9 and TRBJ1-6, reads DTGVSQNPRHKITKRGQNVTFRCDPISEHNRLYWYRQTLGQGPEFLTYFQNEAQLEKSRLLSDRFSAERPKGSFSTLEIQRTEQGDSAMYLCASSFTGSQDSPLHFGNGTRLTVT.

The chain joins TRBV18 to TRBJ2-3, with 8 bases fitting TRBD2. V shed 3 bases, J shed 1 base, and the junction held 9 bases outside the gene matches. Germline V gives CDR1 KGHSH, CDR2 LQKENI. CDR3 length: 17 amino acids. CDR3 region: CASSPGIGLAGTDTQYF. CDR3 DNA: TGTGCCAGCTCACCTGGGATCGGACTAGCAGGCACAGATACGCAGTATTTT.

Of note for this clone: The same CDR3 arises from other DNA sequences in this sample as well. V and J are TRBV5-4 and TRBJ2-7; a possible D gene is TRBD1 (5 bases). CDR1 and CDR2 from the germline V gene are SGHNT and YYREEE (reference sequence). The CDR3 totals 14 residues. With 2 bases removed from V and 0 bases from J, the gap between germline ends came to 9 bases. The CDR3 DNA is TGTGCCAGCAGCTTAGACAGTAGCTCCTACGAGCAGTACTTC. It codes for CASSLDSSSYEQYF.

This CDR3 reads CASSSVPGHNYGYTF. CDR3 coding DNA: TGTGCCAGCAGCTCCGTACCAGGGCATAACTATGGCTACACCTTC. This rearrangement joins TRBV11-3 to TRBJ1-2, with a possible D match to TRBD1 (5 bases). V was pared by 4 bases and J by 1 base, with 13 bases between. The CDR3 is 15 amino acids. Per the germline V gene, CDR1 is SGHNT and CDR2 is YENEEA.

This clone was seen once. This rearrangement joins TRBV18 to TRBJ1-1; weak D call: TRBD1 (6 bases). Germline CDR1 reads KGHSH; CDR2 reads LQKENI. V shed 0 bases and J shed 1 base, with 9 bases lying between them. The CDR3 is 15 amino acids. CDR3 loop: CASSPPRTANTEAFF. The CDR3 nucleotides are TGTGCCAGCTCACCACCAAGGACAGCGAACACTGAAGCTTTCTTT.

J is TRBJ2-1 and V is TRBV5-8, with D perhaps TRBD1 (5 bases). This CDR3 has 12 amino acids. The germline gives CDR1 SGHTS, CDR2 YDEGEE. Trimming removed 5 bases at V and 7 bases at J, with 10 bases between. Here the CDR3 DNA reads TGTGCCAGCAGGATCAGGGTAAATGAGCAGTTCTTC. Its protein is CASRIRVNEQFF.

The chain links TRBV2 to TRBJ1-5; D not resolved. CDR3 length equals 14 residues. Trimming left V 7 bases short and J 1 base short, with 11 bases between. CDR1 and CDR2 from the germline V gene are SNHLY and FYNNEI. Here the CDR3 DNA reads TGTGCCAGCAAGGAAGGTCTGAGCAATCAGCCCCAGCATTTT. Its translation: CASKEGLSNQPQHF.

V gene TRBV5-4 combines with J gene TRBJ2-1, with TRBD2 matching over 8 bases. The CDR3 is made up of 17 amino acids. Looked up from germline, CDR1 is SGHNT and CDR2 is YYREEE (reference sequence). V gave up 0 bases and J gave up 1 base; unmatched junction bases: 6. This CDR3 reads CASSLASAGGSYNEQFF. In DNA form, the CDR3 reads TGTGCCAGCAGCTTGGCTAGCGCGGGGGGTTCCTACAATGAGCAGTTCTTC. Filled out from reference TRBV5-4 and TRBJ2-1, the complete variable domain reads ETGVTQSPTHLIKTRGQQVTLRCSSQSGHNTVSWYQQALGQGPQFIFQYYREEENGRGNFPPRFSGLQFPNYSSELNVNALELDDSALYLCASSLASAGGSYNEQFFGPGTRLTVL.

V gene TRBV7-2 combines with J gene TRBJ1-6, with 8 nucleotides matching TRBD1. V shed 2 bases, J shed 6 bases, and the junction held 3 bases outside the gene matches. The CDR3 is 15 amino acids. From germline, CDR1 is SGHTA and CDR2 FQGNSA. In nucleotides, the CDR3 is TGTGCCAGCAGCTTATGGACAGGGCTTAATTCACCCCTCCACTTT. Amino acids: CASSLWTGLNSPLHF.

In its sample, this clone was seen a few times. The chain couples TRBV6-5 to TRBJ1-6, with 9 positions matching TRBD1. CDR3 length: 15 residues. Losses at the gene ends were 2 bases for V and 10 bases for J; bases not matched to a gene: 6. Germline V gene data show CDR1 as MNHEY and CDR2 as SVGAGI. The CDR3 DNA follows: TGTGCCAGCAGTTACGCGGGACAGGGAGAATCACCCCTCCACTTT. This codes for CASSYAGQGESPLHF.

The chain uses TRBV18 and TRBJ2-1; D is ambiguous. V dropped 0 bases and J dropped 1 base, with 13 bases sitting between them. CDR1 is KGHSH and CDR2 is LQKENI in the germline V gene. The CDR3 sequence is 17 residues long. The CDR3 region has the DNA TGTGCCAGCTCACCACCCCTTGAGAGAGTTTCCTACAATGAGCAGTTCTTC. Protein product: CASSPPLERVSYNEQFF. The variable domain in full, completed from reference TRBV18 and TRBJ2-1, reads NAGVMQNPRHLVRRRGQEARLRCSPMKGHSHVYWYRQLPEEGLKFMVYLQKENIIDESGMPKERFSAEFPKEGPSILRIQQVVRGDSAAYFCASSPPLERVSYNEQFFGPGTRLTVL.

V gene TRBV20-1 combines with J gene TRBJ2-1; D is uncertain. The CDR3 loop spans 11 amino acids. Germline values: CDR1 DFQATT, CDR2 SNEGSKA (reference sequence). V gave up 4 bases and J gave up 10 bases, with 11 bases separating them. As DNA, the CDR3 is TGCAGTGCTATCCGGTCCGGCGAGCAGTTCTTC. It encodes CSAIRSGEQFF.

Concerning this clone itself: Other DNA sequences of this sample code for an identical CDR3. V usage is TRBV2 and J usage is TRBJ2-5, with D unclear. Trimming removed 4 bases at V and 0 bases at J, with 6 bases between. This CDR3 has 13 residues. The V gene's germline CDR1 is SNHLY and CDR2 FYNNEI. CDR3 in DNA: TGTGCCAGCAGTGTAGGGTACCAAGAGACCCAGTACTTC. Translated: CASSVGYQETQYF.

This clone has a single count. The chain recombines TRBV6-5 with TRBJ1-2; 8 positions agree with TRBD1. The CDR3 totals 13 residues. The junction had 6 bases not matched to a gene; V was cut back by 4 bases and J by 8 bases. Germline CDR1 reads MNHEY; CDR2 reads SVGAGI. CDR3 sequence reads: CASSFRTGRGYTF. In DNA form, the CDR3 reads TGTGCCAGCAGTTTCAGGACAGGGCGCGGCTACACCTTC.

The chain recombines TRBV7-9 with TRBJ2-7; D unclear. Germline V gene lookup returns CDR1 SEHNR and CDR2 FQNEAQ (reference sequence). The length of the CDR3 is 11 residues. V shed 5 bases and J shed 5 bases, with 7 bases lying between them. The CDR3 DNA follows: TGTGCCAGCAGCCTCGACCACGAGCAGTACTTC. This gives the protein CASSLDHEQYF.

The genes are TRBV4-1 and TRBJ1-5; D is uncertain. Trimming took 1 base from V and 1 from J, leaving 11 bases between them. The CDR3 runs 16 residues. Germline lookup yields CDR1 MGHRA and CDR2 YSYEKL. The DNA for the CDR3 is TGCGCCAGCAGCCAAGGGGATGGTCGGAGCAATCAGCCCCAGCATTTT. Amino acids: CASSQGDGRSNQPQHF.

This sequence joins TRBV2 and TRBJ1-2; 9 bases line up with TRBD1. Germline V gene sequence: CDR1 SNHLY, CDR2 FYNNEI. With V trimmed by 4 bases and J by 1 base, 10 bases remained unmatched. CDR3 length equals 17 residues. The CDR3 loop reads CASSGAYRGPGNYGYTF. CDR3 DNA sequence: TGTGCCAGCAGTGGGGCCTACAGGGGGCCCGGTAACTATGGCTACACCTTC.